This T cell receptor beta chain was obtained from a study of T-cell reconstitution after alpha-beta-depleted transplantation in children. Preparation of the TCRbeta library used unique molecular identifiers. TCRdb called the PCR reads again in MiXCR, with one record for every CDR3 protein. The table lists some 350,000 distinct CDR3 sequences, around a tenth of them singletons. This clonotype was seen only a few times. Trimming took 7 bases from V and 5 from J, leaving 14 bases between them. The CDR3 runs 13 residues. The sequencing here drew on PBMCs from the stem cell graft donor, taken from the stem cell graft. The TCR was taken from a human donor who donated a stem cell graft to a child with acute lymphoblastic leukemia. The chain links TRBV12-3 or TRBV12-4 to TRBJ2-5; D is uncertain. The DNA for the CDR3 is TGTGCCAGCACCTACCCGGGTGGTGAGACCCAGTACTTC. The encoded protein is CASTYPGGETQYF.